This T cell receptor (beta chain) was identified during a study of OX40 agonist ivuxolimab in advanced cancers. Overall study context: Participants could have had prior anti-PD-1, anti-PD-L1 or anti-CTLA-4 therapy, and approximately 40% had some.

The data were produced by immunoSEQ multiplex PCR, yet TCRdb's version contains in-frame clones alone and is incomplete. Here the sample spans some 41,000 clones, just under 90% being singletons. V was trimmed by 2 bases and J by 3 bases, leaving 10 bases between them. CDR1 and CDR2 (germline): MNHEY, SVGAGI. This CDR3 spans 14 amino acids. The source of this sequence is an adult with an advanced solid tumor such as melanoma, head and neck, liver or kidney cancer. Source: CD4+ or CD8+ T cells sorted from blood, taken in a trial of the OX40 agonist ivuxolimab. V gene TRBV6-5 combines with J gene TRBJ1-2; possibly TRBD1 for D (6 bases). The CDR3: CASSYDRTYYGYTF. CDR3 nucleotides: TGTGCCAGCAGTTACGACAGGACGTACTATGGCTACACCTTC.